This entry lists 11 T cell receptor beta chains sequenced from one sample in a study of T-cell memory formation after mild COVID-19. MiXCR was run by TCRdb on the 5' RACE reads, yielding one entry per CDR3 protein. The data contain more than 150,000 distinct CDR3 sequences, about a fifth of them seen just once; the ten biggest clones take up 3% to 4.5%. Sequences were obtained from PBMCs or a T cell subset sorted from them (not recorded which). These receptors were collected from a man between 18 and 35 years old who had mild COVID-19 (a few samples of this study predate the infection). Cell type and time point are not known.

This chain connects TRBV4-1 to TRBJ2-2, with TRBD2 as a possible D gene (6 bases). The length of the CDR3 is 15 residues. Trimming shortened V by 0 bases and J by 3 bases, and 8 bases separated the two germline ends. Germline CDR1 and CDR2: MGHRA and YSYEKL. Here the CDR3 reads CASSQEGLHTGELFF. In DNA form, the CDR3 reads TGCGCCAGCAGCCAAGAGGGACTCCACACCGGGGAGCTGTTTTTT.

This chain connects TRBV7-2 to TRBJ2-3; D not certain. Looked up from germline, CDR1 is SGHTA and CDR2 is FQGNSA. V was cut by 0 bases and J by 0 bases, with 10 bases left in between. The CDR3 consists of 16 residues. The CDR3 reads CASSLALGRSTDTQYF. For the CDR3, the DNA is TGTGCCAGCAGCTTAGCGCTCGGACGGAGCACAGATACGCAGTATTTT.

There are many counts of this clonotype. This CDR3 reads CASSLQDWGHSGNTIYF. DNA of the CDR3: TGCGCCAGCAGCCTACAGGATTGGGGTCACTCTGGAAACACCATATATTTT. The genes are TRBV5-1 and TRBJ1-3; weak D call: TRBD1 (5 bases). The CDR3 spans 17 residues. Deletions cut 4 bases from V and 0 bases from J, with 17 bases between. The V gene's germline CDR1 is SGHRS and CDR2 YFSETQ.

The chain recombines TRBV12-3 or TRBV12-4 with TRBJ1-6; TRBD1 is a possible D gene (6 bases). Trimming pared 8 bases from V and 8 bases from J, leaving 22 bases between. This CDR3 is built from 16 residues. CDR3 sequence reads: CASGSTGIFADSPLHF. DNA for the CDR3: TGTGCCAGCGGCTCGACAGGAATCTTCGCTGATTCACCCCTCCACTTT.

J is TRBJ2-1 and V is TRBV12-3 or TRBV12-4; tentatively, D is TRBD2 (5 bases). V shed 6 bases and J shed 15 bases, with 21 bases lying between them. The CDR3 spans 13 residues. Here the CDR3 DNA reads TGTGCCAGCAGCCCCTCGGCCGGGGTCGGTGGGTTCTTC. Its translation: CASSPSAGVGGFF.

The rearrangement links TRBV7-2 to TRBJ2-2, with a tentative D call TRBD1 (7 bases). Per the germline V gene, CDR1 is SGHTA and CDR2 is FQGNSA. V was trimmed by 5 bases and J by 3 bases, leaving 13 bases between them. This CDR3 contains 15 residues. CDR3 amino acids: CASSAGRGDTGELFF. The CDR3 nucleotides are TGTGCCAGCAGCGCCGGCAGGGGGGACACCGGGGAGCTGTTTTTT.

The genes are TRBV2 and TRBJ2-5, with D perhaps matching TRBD2 (6 bases). Germline values: CDR1 SNHLY, CDR2 FYNNEI. The CDR3 totals 12 residues. Trimming pared 7 bases from V and 7 bases from J, leaving 13 bases between. The CDR3 DNA sequence: TGTGCCAGCACGCTCGTCGGGGGGACCCAGTACTTC. As protein: CASTLVGGTQYF.

In its sample, this clonotype was seen a few times. The chain is built from TRBV10-3 and TRBJ1-5; the D gene is possibly TRBD1 (5 bases). The V gene lost 3 bases and the J gene lost 5 bases, with 8 bases spanning the gap. Germline V gene lookup returns CDR1 ENHRY and CDR2 SYGVKD. This CDR3 has 13 amino acids. The CDR3 reads CAISDQGYQPQHF. Written as DNA, the CDR3 is TGTGCCATCAGTGACCAGGGCTATCAGCCCCAGCATTTT.

V is TRBV6-4 and J is TRBJ2-2; perhaps TRBD1 as D (5 bases). Germline lookup yields CDR1 MRHNA and CDR2 SNTAGT. There are 15 residues in the CDR3. The V gene lost 5 bases and the J gene lost 2 bases, with 12 bases spanning the gap. DNA of the CDR3: TGTGCCAGCAGTCTCGGACATCTTAACACCGGGGAGCTGTTTTTT. As protein: CASSLGHLNTGELFF.

The chain recombines TRBV6-2 or TRBV6-3 with TRBJ2-3; D gene uncertain. V was cut by 0 bases and J by 10 bases, with 11 bases left in between. The CDR3 is 13 residues long. The germline V gene has CDR1 MNHEY and CDR2 SVGEGT. CDR3 loop: CASSYSTLQAQYF. CDR3 DNA sequence: TGTGCCAGCAGTTACTCGACCCTTCAGGCGCAGTATTTT.

This clonotype has only a few counts. The chain is built from TRBV9 and TRBJ1-1; 9 nucleotides line up with TRBD1. The V and J ends lost 4 bases and 4 bases, in that order; junction bases with no gene match: 5. Per germline, CDR1 SGDLS and CDR2 YYNGEE. The CDR3 is made up of 14 amino acids. CDR3 in amino acids: CASSSHRGLTEAFF. DNA for the CDR3: TGTGCCAGCAGCTCGCACAGGGGGCTCACTGAAGCTTTCTTT.